The 26 T cell receptor beta chains reported below all come from one sample, sequenced in a study of shared clonotypes between healthy human individuals. The data were produced by immunoSEQ multiplex PCR, yet TCRdb's version contains in-frame clones alone and is incomplete. Of around 2.1 million clones listed, about 92% are singletons. CD45RO-negative cells were positively selected for CCR7, leaving out terminally differentiated effector memory CD45RA+ cells. Sequencing was carried out using naive CD8+ T cells from PBMCs. These receptor sequences come from a man aged 18 to 35 in good health. Some clones in this sample may be carry-over from other donors' samples.

This chain joins TRBV15 and TRBJ2-3; no firm D call. The CDR3 totals 15 residues. The V gene lost 0 bases and the J gene lost 4 bases, with 11 bases spanning the gap. Germline CDR1 and CDR2: LNHNV and YYDKDF (reference sequence). The CDR3 sequence: CATSRDLRSPDTQYF. CDR3 coding DNA: TGTGCCACCAGCAGAGACCTGCGTAGTCCAGATACGCAGTATTTT.

This clone was counted a single time. The CDR3 DNA reads TGTGCCAGCAGCTCCCCGGGACTACGGTCAAATGAGCAGTTCTTC. Protein product: CASSSPGLRSNEQFF. The rearrangement links TRBV7-9 to TRBJ2-1; 7 bases are shared with TRBD2. The V gene's germline CDR1 is SEHNR and CDR2 FQNEAQ (reference sequence). The trim removed 4 bases at V and 7 bases at J, leaving 10 bases unmatched. The CDR3 has 15 amino acids.

Comment on this clone: Different DNA sequences within this sample yield the same CDR3. The genes are TRBV9 and TRBJ1-3; D unresolved. The CDR3 spans 15 residues. CDR1 is SGDLS and CDR2 is YYNGEE in the germline V gene. V was clipped by 0 bases and J by 0 bases, with 7 bases between them. CDR3 in DNA: TGTGCCAGCAGCGTAGATAGAGGCTCTGGAAACACCATATATTTT. Amino acids: CASSVDRGSGNTIYF.

This rearrangement joins TRBV7-9 to TRBJ2-6; tentatively, D is TRBD1 (6 bases). Germline CDR1 SEHNR, CDR2 FQNEAQ (reference sequence). V was clipped by 5 bases and J by 2 bases, with 10 bases between them. The CDR3 runs to 15 residues. CDR3 amino acids: CASSAQGAGANVLTF. CDR3 sequence (DNA): TGTGCCAGCAGCGCACAGGGTGCTGGGGCCAACGTCCTGACTTTC.

The V and J genes are TRBV9 and TRBJ2-6; 7 bases line up with TRBD1. There are 18 residues in the CDR3. Losses at the gene ends were 3 bases for V and 11 bases for J; bases not matched to a gene: 20. In germline, CDR1 is SGDLS, CDR2 YYNGEE. CDR3 protein: CASSAKDYPGQYFDVLTF. Here the CDR3 DNA reads TGTGCCAGCAGCGCGAAAGACTATCCGGGACAGTATTTTGACGTCCTGACTTTC.

The chain joins TRBV9 to TRBJ1-2; the D gene is possibly TRBD1 (5 bases). CDR1 and CDR2 (germline): SGDLS, YYNGEE. There are 14 residues in the CDR3. V was shortened by 0 bases and J by 7 bases, with 13 bases between the two germline ends. The chain's CDR3 is CASSVAGTLSGYTF. CDR3 in DNA: TGTGCCAGCAGCGTAGCGGGGACCCTTAGTGGCTACACCTTC. Full variable domain (outside the CDR3, taken from reference TRBV9 and TRBJ1-2): DSGVTQTPKHLITATGQRVTLRCSPRSGDLSVYWYQQSLDQGLQFLIQYYNGEERAKGNILERFSAQQFPDLHSELNLSSLELGDSALYFCASSVAGTLSGYTFGSGTRLTVV.

This clone appeared once. CDR3 bases: TGTGCCAGCATCCCCCCCCCGGAATCAGATACGCAGTATTTT. Encoded protein: CASIPPPESDTQYF. This chain connects TRBV7-9 to TRBJ2-3, with D unclear. Germline V gene data show CDR1 as SEHNR and CDR2 as FQNEAQ (reference sequence). This CDR3 contains 14 residues. V was clipped by 7 bases and J by 4 bases, with 15 bases between them.

This clone has only a few counts. The chain uses TRBV28 and TRBJ1-5, with D perhaps TRBD1 (5 bases). From germline, CDR1 is MDHEN and CDR2 SYDVKM. V dropped 6 bases and J dropped 4 bases, with 13 bases sitting between them. The CDR3 runs 14 residues. The CDR3 DNA is TGTGCCAGCAGCAGGGTTAAAGGGAATCAGCCCCAGCATTTT. This encodes CASSRVKGNQPQHF.

This chain uses TRBV4-1 with TRBJ2-7; 7 nucleotides align to TRBD2. Germline values: CDR1 MGHRA, CDR2 YSYEKL. The CDR3 runs to 15 residues. V dropped 0 bases and J dropped 1; count of bases not matched to a gene: 3. The CDR3 DNA is TGCGCCAGCAGCCAAGATGGGAGGGTTTCCTACGAGCAGTACTTC. It encodes CASSQDGRVSYEQYF.

The genes are TRBV25-1 and TRBJ1-3; D remains ambiguous. CDR1 MGHDK and CDR2 SYGVNS come from the germline V gene. The CDR3 runs to 14 residues. Trimming pared 2 bases from V and 4 bases from J, leaving 9 bases between. This CDR3 is CASSEQRPGNTIYF. Here the CDR3 DNA reads TGTGCCAGCAGTGAACAGAGACCCGGAAACACCATATATTTT.

The V gene is TRBV5-1, the J gene TRBJ1-4; TRBD1 matches 8 bases. The germline V gene has CDR1 SGHRS and CDR2 YFSETQ. J was trimmed by 3 bases and V by 2 bases; bases with no gene match: 6. CDR3 size: 16 residues. The CDR3 DNA reads TGCGCCAGCAGCTTTACACCGGGACAGGCTAATGAAAAACTGTTTTTT. Translated: CASSFTPGQANEKLFF.

The J gene is TRBJ2-3, the V gene TRBV15; D uncertain. CDR1 and CDR2 from the germline V gene are LNHNV and YYDKDF (reference sequence). The CDR3 is 17 residues long. V was clipped by 5 bases and J by 0 bases, with 18 bases between them. CDR3 in DNA: TGTGCCACCAGCCCCCCCTTCGGTAGTACGAGCACAGATACGCAGTATTTT. The encoded protein is CATSPPFGSTSTDTQYF.

The rearrangement uses TRBV18 and TRBJ2-4; D gene ambiguous. Germline CDR1 and CDR2: KGHSH and LQKENI. CDR3 size: 13 residues. Trimming removed 8 bases from V and 0 bases from J, with 8 bases in between. CDR3 bases: TGTGCCAGCAAACTCCTAGCCAAAAACATTCAGTACTTC. This translates into CASKLLAKNIQYF.

The chain uses TRBV7-9 and TRBJ2-2, with 11 bases that match TRBD2. The ends lost 5 bases at V and 2 bases at J; junction bases unmatched: 7. Germline values: CDR1 SEHNR, CDR2 FQNEAQ (reference sequence). The CDR3 sequence is 17 residues long. The CDR3 protein is CASSPQGLAVNTGELFF. The DNA for the CDR3 is TGTGCCAGCAGCCCCCAGGGACTAGCGGTAAACACCGGGGAGCTGTTTTTT.

The genes are TRBV7-9 and TRBJ2-3, with D unresolved. This CDR3 spans 13 amino acids. Germline CDR1 is SEHNR and CDR2 is FQNEAQ (reference sequence). V lost 3 bases, J lost 5 bases, and 9 bases lay in between. CDR3: CASSFGSLDTQYF. The CDR3 region has the DNA TGTGCCAGCAGCTTTGGGTCACTAGATACGCAGTATTTT. The whole variable domain, filled in from reference TRBV7-9 and TRBJ2-3, reads DTGVSQNPRHKITKRGQNVTFRCDPISEHNRLYWYRQTLGQGPEFLTYFQNEAQLEKSRLLSDRFSAERPKGSFSTLEIQRTEQGDSAMYLCASSFGSLDTQYFGPGTRLTVL.

The chain has TRBV7-2 and TRBJ2-5; 7 positions match TRBD1. Germline assignment: CDR1 SGHTA and CDR2 FQGNSA. The V and J ends lost 3 bases and 2 bases, in that order; junction bases with no gene match: 12. CDR3 length equals 17 residues. The CDR3 DNA reads TGTGCCAGCAGCTTTCCCCTAACCGGGACAGATCAAGAGACCCAGTACTTC. Its translation is CASSFPLTGTDQETQYF.

Notes on this clone: Other DNA sequences in this sample translate to the same CDR3. This chain uses TRBV9 with TRBJ2-1; 14 positions match TRBD2. This CDR3 has 16 residues. The germline V gene encodes CDR1 SGDLS and CDR2 YYNGEE. Losses at the gene ends were 0 bases for V and 5 bases for J; bases not matched to a gene: 1. This CDR3 is CASSVGLAGGDNEQFF. The CDR3 coding sequence is TGTGCCAGCAGCGTAGGACTAGCGGGAGGGGACAATGAGCAGTTCTTC. Filled out from reference TRBV9 and TRBJ2-1, the complete variable domain reads DSGVTQTPKHLITATGQRVTLRCSPRSGDLSVYWYQQSLDQGLQFLIQYYNGEERAKGNILERFSAQQFPDLHSELNLSSLELGDSALYFCASSVGLAGGDNEQFFGPGTRLTVL.

This clone was seen only once. V gene TRBV13 combines with J gene TRBJ2-3; D uncertain. This CDR3 region has 14 residues. Per the germline V gene, CDR1 is PRHDT and CDR2 is FYEKMQ (reference sequence). The V and J ends lost 5 bases and 4 bases respectively, with 13 bases between them. CDR3 amino acids: CASSPTPEADTQYF. In DNA, the CDR3 is TGTGCCAGCAGCCCAACCCCCGAGGCAGATACGCAGTATTTT.

This clone was counted a single time. The rearrangement uses TRBV27 and TRBJ1-2; 7 nucleotides line up with TRBD1. Germline values: CDR1 MNHEY, CDR2 SMNVEV (reference sequence). The V and J ends lost 6 bases and 0 bases, in that order; junction bases with no gene match: 7. The CDR3 sequence is 15 residues long. DNA of the CDR3: TGTGCCAGCAGAGCCACAGGGGCTACTAACTATGGCTACACCTTC. This encodes CASRATGATNYGYTF.

This chain connects TRBV28 to TRBJ2-7; 8 bases are shared with TRBD1. Per germline, CDR1 MDHEN and CDR2 SYDVKM. The CDR3 is made up of 12 amino acids. The J segment lost 5 bases and the V segment lost 4 bases, leaving 1 base of the junction unmatched. The CDR3 reads CASSWTGNEQYF. The CDR3 DNA is TGTGCCAGCAGTTGGACAGGGAACGAGCAGTACTTC. Combining the CDR3 with reference TRBV28 and TRBJ2-7 gives the whole variable domain DVKVTQSSRYLVKRTGEKVFLECVQDMDHENMFWYRQDPGLGLRLIYFSYDVKMKEKGDIPEGYSVSREKKERFSLILESASTNQTSMYLCASSWTGNEQYFGPGTRLTVT.

J is TRBJ2-6 and V is TRBV5-1; no clear D. The CDR3 loop spans 15 amino acids. Germline loops: CDR1 SGHRS, CDR2 YFSETQ. Trimming took 2 bases from V and 0 from J, leaving 6 bases between them. The CDR3, as DNA: TGCGCCAGCAGCTTTCCCGGCTCTGGGGCCAACGTCCTGACTTTC. Translated, it gives CASSFPGSGANVLTF.

This clone was detected only once. The chain recombines TRBV19 with TRBJ2-7; 9 bases align to TRBD1. CDR1 LNHDA and CDR2 SQIVND come from the germline V gene (reference sequence). The CDR3 spans 15 residues. Trimming took 3 bases from V and 3 from J; bases not matched to a gene: 6. In DNA, the CDR3 is TGTGCCAGTAGTATCGGGACAGGGCACCTCTACGAGCAGTACTTC. It yields the protein CASSIGTGHLYEQYF.

The gene calls are TRBV4-3 and TRBJ2-1; tentatively, D is TRBD1 or TRBD2 (5 bases each). Germline lookup yields CDR1 LGHNA and CDR2 YSLEER. V was cut by 0 bases and J by 12 bases, with 33 bases left in between. The CDR3 has 20 amino acids. The CDR3, as DNA: TGCGCCAGCAGCCAAGATAGCAGGGCCCCGATGACCGAGGGCATACATGTGCAGTTCTTC. It specifies CASSQDSRAPMTEGIHVQFF.

This clone occurred a few times. The chain carries TRBV11-2 and TRBJ2-2, with TRBD2 as a possible D gene (6 bases). The V and J ends lost 8 bases and 1 base respectively, with 8 bases between them. CDR3 length equals 13 residues. Germline CDR1 reads SGHAT; CDR2 reads FQNNGV. This chain's CDR3 is CASETRNTGELFF. CDR3 nucleotide sequence: TGTGCCAGCGAGACTAGGAACACCGGGGAGCTGTTTTTT.

V usage is TRBV19 and J usage is TRBJ1-2; TRBD1 might be the D (6 bases). V lost 2 bases to trimming and J lost 6 bases, with 13 bases between them. The germline V gene has CDR1 LNHDA and CDR2 SQIVND (reference sequence). This CDR3 region has 14 residues. CDR3 in amino acids: CASSIKLSGDGYTF. The CDR3 DNA sequence: TGTGCCAGTAGTATAAAGCTCTCAGGGGATGGCTACACCTTC.

V and J are TRBV19 and TRBJ1-1, with D hard to call. Germline V gene lookup returns CDR1 LNHDA and CDR2 SQIVND (reference sequence). V was shortened by 0 bases and J by 1 base, with 9 bases between the two germline ends. The CDR3 length is 15 residues. The CDR3 bases are TGTGCCAGTAGTATAGAGGCAGCGCCGAACACTGAAGCTTTCTTT. It yields the protein CASSIEAAPNTEAFF.